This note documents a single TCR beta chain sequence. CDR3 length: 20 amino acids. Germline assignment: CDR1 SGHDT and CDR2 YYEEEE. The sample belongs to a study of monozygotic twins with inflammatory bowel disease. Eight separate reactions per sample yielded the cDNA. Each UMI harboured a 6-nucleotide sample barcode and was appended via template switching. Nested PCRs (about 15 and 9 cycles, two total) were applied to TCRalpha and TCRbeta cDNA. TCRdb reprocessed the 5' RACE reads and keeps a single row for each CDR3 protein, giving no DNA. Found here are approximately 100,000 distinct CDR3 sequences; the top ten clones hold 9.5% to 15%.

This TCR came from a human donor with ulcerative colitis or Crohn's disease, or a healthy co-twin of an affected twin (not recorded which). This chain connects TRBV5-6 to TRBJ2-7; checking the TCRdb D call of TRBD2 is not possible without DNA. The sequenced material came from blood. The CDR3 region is CASSRTSGSRALPASYEQYF.